A single T cell receptor (beta chain) is shown here with its context. Regarding treatment: oral pan-JAK inhibitor, 5-10 mg twice daily. Specimens obtained from alopecia areata patients comprised lesional scalp punch biopsies and peripheral blood. The entry originates in a study of CD8+ T cells in alopecia areata. Study-level background: Tofacitinib administration to treated patients was oral, at 5 to 10 mg twice daily.

The CDR3 totals 15 residues. Trimming left V 5 bases short and J 4 bases short, with 16 bases between. Germline V gene data show CDR1 as MNHNY and CDR2 as SVGAGI (reference sequence). Reverse transcription of extracted RNA yielded cDNA, which provided the sequencing template. The method was immunoSEQ multiplex PCR; TCRdb's version includes in-frame clones alone and lacks a portion of them. The table shows hundreds of thousands of clones, with 30% to 40% occurring only once. Sequencing was performed on CD4+ T cells sorted from blood, taken around week 31, from a patient treated with tofacitinib. The chain combines TRBV6-6 with TRBJ2-3; D is unclear. The clonotype was recovered from a human donor with alopecia areata. In DNA form, the CDR3 reads TGTGCCAGCAGTCGAACATATGGGCGGTCAGATACGCAGTATTTT. Amino acids: CASSRTYGRSDTQYF.